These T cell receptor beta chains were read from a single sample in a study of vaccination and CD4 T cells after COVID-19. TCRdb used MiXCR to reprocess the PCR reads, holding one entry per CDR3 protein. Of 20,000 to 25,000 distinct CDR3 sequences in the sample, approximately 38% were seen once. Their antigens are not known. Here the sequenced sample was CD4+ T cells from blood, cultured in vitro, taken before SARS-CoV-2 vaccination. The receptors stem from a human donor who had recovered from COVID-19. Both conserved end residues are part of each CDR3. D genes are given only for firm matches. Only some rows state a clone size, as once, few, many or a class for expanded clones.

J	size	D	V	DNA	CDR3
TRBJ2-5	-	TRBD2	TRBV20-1	TGCAGTGCTAGACCCATCGGGGGAGGGGAGACCCAGTACTTC	CSARPIGGGETQYF
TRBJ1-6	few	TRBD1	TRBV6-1	TGTGCCAGCAGACCACAGGGGGCCAATTCACCCCTCCACTTT	CASRPQGANSPLHF
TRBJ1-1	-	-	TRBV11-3	TGTGCCAGCAGCTTAGATACAGGTTTTGAAGCTTTCTTT	CASSLDTGFEAFF
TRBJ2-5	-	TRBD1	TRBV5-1	TGCGCCAGCAGCAACCGGGACAGACAAGAGACCCAGTACTTC	CASSNRDRQETQYF
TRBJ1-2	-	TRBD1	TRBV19	TGTGCCAGTACCATGCGGGACAGGGGTAGTGGCTACACCTTC	CASTMRDRGSGYTF
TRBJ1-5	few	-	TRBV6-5	TGTGCCAGCAGTTGGGCAGGGGCGTCAGATCAGCCCCAGCATTTT	CASSWAGASDQPQHF
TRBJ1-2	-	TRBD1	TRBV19	TGTGCCAGTAGAGGACAGGGAAACTATGGCTACACCTTC	CASRGQGNYGYTF
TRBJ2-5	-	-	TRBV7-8	TGTGCCAGCAGCCGCGAAGAGACCCAGTACTTC	CASSREETQYF
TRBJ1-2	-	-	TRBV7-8	TGTGCCAGCAGCACCGACAATTGGAGCTATGGCTACACCTTC	CASSTDNWSYGYTF
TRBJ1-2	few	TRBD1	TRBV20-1	TGCAGTGCTAGGGGACAGGGGAACTATGGCTACACCTTC	CSARGQGNYGYTF
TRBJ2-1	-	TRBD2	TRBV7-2	TGTGCCAGCAGCTTACAAAAGGGACTAGTGGGATTCTTC	CASSLQKGLVGFF
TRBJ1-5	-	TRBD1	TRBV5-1	TGCGCCAGCAGCCCGCGGACAGGGAGCTCCCAGCCCCAGCATTTT	CASSPRTGSSQPQHF
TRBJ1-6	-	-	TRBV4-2	TGTGCCAGCAGCCTAAGTGATTCACCCCTCCACTTT	CASSLSDSPLHF
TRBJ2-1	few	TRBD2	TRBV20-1	TGCAGTGCTAGAACACGGGGGGACCTATACAATGAGCAGTTCTTC	CSARTRGDLYNEQFF
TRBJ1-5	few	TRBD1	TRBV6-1	TGTGCCAGCAGCCGGGACAGGGACCAGCCCCAGCATTTT	CASSRDRDQPQHF
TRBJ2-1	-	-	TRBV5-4	TGTGCCAGCAGCTTGGAAAGAGGGCTAGTCTCCAACGGGGTCTTC	CASSLERGLVSNGVF